This T cell receptor (beta chain) was identified in a study of blood T cells in healthy people across ages. PCR was performed a second time for roughly 6 to 12 cycles using a sample-barcoded 5' primer and a J-beta primer mix. A template-switch adaptor that had 12 random nucleotides put a tag on each cDNA molecule. A single record per CDR3 protein comes from TCRdb applying MiXCR to the 5' RACE reads. This sample carries about 720,000 distinct CDR3 sequences, roughly 25% of them seen once, and the ten largest clones take under 4.5%. CDR1 and CDR2 from the germline V gene are MNHEY and SMNVEV (reference sequence). CDR3 size: 14 residues. This same sample was also taken into another study, of T cells of mothers and their children. This second report adds: Inherited differences only slightly affect thymic shaping of TCR recombination output.

The receptor was isolated from a boy aged 10-17 years in good health. The genes are TRBV27 and TRBJ2-1; no reliable D call. TRBJ2-5 explains the end of the DNA better; the J call may be wrong. Material for sequencing was blood. CDR3 in DNA: TGTGCCAGCAGTGACGCGGACGGGTGGGAGACCCAGTACTTC. The encoded protein is CASSDADGWETQYF.